Listed below are T cell receptor beta chains from one sample, sequenced in a study of CD8+ T cells in alopecia areata. Repertoires were generated with immunoSEQ multiplex PCR, while TCRdb's copy carries only in-frame clones and drops some. The table records about 200,000 clones, about 56% of them present only once. The sequencing sample was made of CD8+ T cells sorted from blood. These receptors were obtained from a human donor in good health. Each CDR3 is given with its conserved first and last residue. The D gene is left open where the match is weak. The size of a clone is reported for some rows only, either as once, few or many, or as a class for expanded clones.

V gene	D gene	CDR3 length	J gene	clone size	CDR3 protein	CDR3 DNA
TRBV29-1	TRBD1	12	TRBJ1-2	few	CSATTGAGGYTF	TGCAGCGCGACCACAGGGGCGGGTGGCTACACCTTC
TRBV27	NA	17	TRBJ2-6	NA	CASSLLDTSSGANVLTF	TGTGCCAGCAGTTTGTTGGACACTTCCTCTGGGGCCAACGTCCTGACTTTC
TRBV6-1	NA	11	TRBJ1-5	NA	CASRGNQPQHF	TGTGCCAGCAGGGGGAATCAGCCCCAGCATTTT
TRBV13	TRBD2	15	TRBJ2-3	NA	CASSSGTSTPDTQYF	TGTGCCAGCAGCTCCGGGACTAGCACACCAGATACGCAGTATTTT
TRBV4-1	NA	15	TRBJ2-7	few	CASSQDQYSSYEQYF	TGCGCCAGCAGCCAAGATCAATACAGCTCCTACGAGCAGTACTTC
TRBV19	NA	12	TRBJ2-1	few	CASSIGGNEQFF	TGTGCCAGTAGTATTGGAGGCAATGAGCAGTTCTTC
TRBV30	NA	11	TRBJ1-2	NA	CAWRGRGGYTF	TGTGCCTGGAGGGGGCGCGGTGGCTACACCTTC
TRBV2	NA	14	TRBJ1-1	NA	CASSGLGLNTEAFF	TGTGCCAGCAGTGGACTGGGACTGAACACTGAAGCTTTCTTT
TRBV7-9	TRBD1	16	TRBJ1-6	NA	CASSLDRGSANSPLHF	TGTGCCAGCAGTTTGGACAGGGGGTCGGCCAATTCACCCCTCCACTTT
TRBV7-9	NA	10	TRBJ1-6	few	CASSNSPLHF	TGTGCCAGCAGTAATTCACCCCTCCACTTT
TRBV13	NA	13	TRBJ1-1	NA	CASSLGQGTEAFF	TGTGCCAGCAGCTTAGGACAGGGCACTGAAGCTTTCTTT
TRBV9	TRBD1	17	TRBJ1-1	NA	CASSVGTGGTKNTEAFF	TGTGCCAGCAGCGTTGGGACAGGGGGCACGAAGAACACTGAAGCTTTCTTT
TRBV2	NA	12	TRBJ1-5	NA	CASGGAAQPQHF	TGTGCCAGCGGGGGGGCAGCACAGCCCCAGCATTTT
TRBV5-6	NA	15	TRBJ1-5	NA	CASSLAGGKNQPQHF	TGTGCCAGCAGCTTGGCCGGCGGGAAGAATCAGCCCCAGCATTTT
TRBV6-1	TRBD1	14	TRBJ2-7	NA	CASSGRDSRCEQYF	TGTGCCAGCAGTGGCAGGGACAGCCGCTGCGAGCAGTACTTC
TRBV20-1	NA	11	TRBJ2-1	few	CSARRVNEQFF	TGCAGTGCCAGACGTGTAAATGAGCAGTTCTTC
TRBV12-5	TRBD2	17	TRBJ2-5	few	CASGLVQAGENQETQYF	TGTGCTAGTGGTTTGGTACAAGCGGGGGAGAACCAAGAGACCCAGTACTTC
TRBV5-1	NA	13	TRBJ2-7	NA	CATRGEPSYEQYF	TGCGCCACCCGAGGGGAGCCGTCCTACGAGCAGTACTTC
TRBV7-2	NA	14	TRBJ1-1	NA	CASATSGRNTEAFF	TGTGCCAGCGCAACCTCCGGCAGGAACACTGAAGCTTTCTTT
TRBV6-4	NA	18	TRBJ2-6	few	CASDGSGRGPSGANVLTF	TGTGCCAGCGATGGAAGTGGGCGAGGGCCCTCTGGGGCCAACGTCCTGACTTTC
TRBV7-9	TRBD1	14	TRBJ1-2	NA	CASSPTQGANGYTF	TGTGCCAGCAGCCCCACGCAGGGGGCCAATGGCTACACCTTC
TRBV14	NA	14	TRBJ2-1	NA	CASSQVGGYNEQFF	TGTGCCAGCAGCCAAGTCGGAGGCTACAATGAGCAGTTCTTC
TRBV5-4	NA	11	TRBJ2-7	few	CASSLLGEQYF	TGTGCCAGCAGCCTCCTCGGAGAGCAGTACTTC
TRBV19	NA	15	TRBJ2-1	NA	CASSLRGGLYNEQFF	TGTGCCAGTAGCCTCCGAGGGGGGCTTTACAATGAGCAGTTCTTC
TRBV30	NA	10	TRBJ1-1	once	CAWGTGWAFF	TGTGCCTGGGGAACAGGGTGGGCTTTCTTT
TRBV29-1	NA	12	TRBJ1-5	NA	CSVGGAEGAQHF	TGCAGCGTTGGCGGGGCGGAGGGGGCCCAGCATTTT
TRBV5-6	NA	14	TRBJ1-6	NA	CASSNPGYNSPLHF	TGTGCCAGCAGTAACCCGGGGTATAATTCACCCCTCCACTTT
TRBV2	TRBD1	13	TRBJ2-7	NA	CARQDRDSYEQYF	TGTGCCAGGCAAGACAGGGATTCCTACGAGCAGTACTTC
TRBV13	NA	14	TRBJ1-1	NA	CASSDETGRSEAFF	TGTGCCAGCAGCGATGAAACAGGGAGATCTGAAGCTTTCTTT
TRBV28	NA	14	TRBJ1-2	NA	CASSPTAAGYGYTF	TGTGCCAGCAGTCCAACAGCGGCGGGGTATGGCTACACCTTC
TRBV2	NA	15	TRBJ2-7	NA	CASSDRAIQPHEQYF	TGTGCCAGCAGTGACAGGGCTATCCAACCGCACGAGCAGTACTTC
TRBV28	NA	12	TRBJ1-1	few	CASSWRTIEAFF	TGTGCCAGCAGTTGGCGGACGATTGAAGCTTTCTTT
TRBV27	TRBD1	17	TRBJ1-1	NA	CASTSLMTGGMNTEAFF	TGTGCCAGCACTTCCCTCATGACAGGGGGAATGAACACTGAAGCTTTCTTT
TRBV15	NA	14	TRBJ1-6	NA	CATSRDHNNSPLHF	TGTGCCACCAGCAGAGATCATAATAATTCACCCCTCCACTTT
TRBV5-6	NA	14	TRBJ2-3	NA	CASSLGTRTDTQYF	TGTGCCAGCAGCTTGGGCACGCGCACAGATACGCAGTATTTT
TRBV14	TRBD2	14	TRBJ2-5	NA	CASSQLAAPETQYF	TGTGCCAGCAGCCAACTAGCGGCCCCAGAGACCCAGTACTTC
TRBV5-1	NA	11	TRBJ1-1	NA	CASRGGTEAFF	TGCGCCAGCAGGGGGGGCACTGAAGCTTTCTTT
TRBV7-9	NA	16	TRBJ2-7	NA	CASSPPTVAGEHEQYF	TGTGCCAGCAGCCCCCCCACCGTGGCAGGGGAGCACGAGCAGTACTTC
TRBV7-2	NA	17	TRBJ1-2	few	CASSFRVTETLNYGYTF	TGTGCCAGCAGCTTCCGCGTCACAGAGACCCTCAACTATGGCTACACCTTC
TRBV13	TRBD2	16	TRBJ2-3	few	CASSGTSGGAPDTQYF	TGTGCCAGCAGTGGGACTAGCGGGGGGGCCCCAGATACGCAGTATTTT
TRBV4-1	TRBD2	15	TRBJ2-7	NA	CASSQDDGGYYEQYF	TGCGCCAGCAGCCAAGATGACGGGGGGTACTACGAGCAGTACTTC
TRBV7-9	NA	14	TRBJ2-3	NA	CASSQGLSGDTQYF	TGTGCCAGCAGCCAGGGGTTATCGGGAGATACGCAGTATTTT
TRBV9	NA	11	TRBJ2-1	NA	CASGLQSEQFF	TGTGCCAGCGGGTTACAGAGTGAGCAGTTCTTC
TRBV5-6	NA	13	TRBJ1-2	NA	CASSLGVNGGYTF	TGTGCCAGCAGCTTGGGGGTTAACGGTGGCTACACCTTC
TRBV27	TRBD2	14	TRBJ2-5	NA	CASSPTTSGETQYF	TGTGCCAGCAGTCCCACGACTAGCGGGGAGACCCAGTACTTC
TRBV29-1	NA	12	TRBJ2-3	few	CSVGGGNDTQYF	TGCAGCGTTGGTGGGGGTAACGATACGCAGTATTTT
TRBV29-1	TRBD1	11	TRBJ2-3	NA	CSAETGTGPHF	TGCAGCGCCGAGACCGGGACAGGGCCGCATTTT
TRBV4-1	NA	20	TRBJ2-5	NA	CASSQGGSVGQGGNQETQYF	TGCGCCAGCAGCCAAGGGGGGAGCGTGGGTCAGGGCGGGAACCAAGAGACCCAGTACTTC
TRBV4-1	NA	16	TRBJ1-4	NA	CASSQLMDSTREKLFF	TGCGCCAGCAGCCAGCTTATGGACTCCACCCGGGAAAAACTGTTTTTT
TRBV7-2	NA	13	TRBJ2-7	NA	CASSSSLSGEQYF	TGTGCCAGCAGCTCGTCCCTCTCGGGGGAGCAGTACTTC
TRBV29-1	TRBD1	15	TRBJ2-5	NA	CSVEGGRGLGETQYF	TGCAGCGTTGAAGGGGGTAGGGGGCTCGGGGAGACCCAGTACTTC
TRBV4-2	TRBD2	17	TRBJ2-1	NA	CASSPPAAGGFYNEQFF	TGTGCCAGCAGTCCCCCCGCCGCGGGGGGCTTCTACAATGAGCAGTTCTTC
TRBV7-8	NA	13	TRBJ2-3	few	CASSLAATDTQYF	TGTGCCAGCAGCTTAGCAGCCACAGATACGCAGTATTTT
TRBV5-6	TRBD1	14	TRBJ2-7	NA	CASSLGTGVYEQYF	TGTGCCAGCAGCTTGGGGACAGGGGTCTACGAGCAGTACTTC
TRBV13	TRBD2	15	TRBJ2-3	NA	CASSPRAGGTDTQYF	TGTGCCAGCAGTCCTAGGGCGGGGGGCACAGATACGCAGTATTTT
TRBV7-2	NA	15	TRBJ1-5	few	CASSLVPNSNQPQHF	TGTGCCAGCAGCTTAGTTCCTAATAGCAATCAGCCCCAGCATTTT
TRBV29-1	NA	14	TRBJ2-3	NA	CSASVRMVVDTQYF	TGCAGCGCCTCCGTTCGGATGGTTGTAGATACGCAGTATTTT
TRBV15	TRBD1	15	TRBJ1-4	many	CATSRSGQGAEKLFF	TGTGCCACCAGCAGATCCGGACAGGGGGCTGAAAAACTGTTTTTT
TRBV11-2	NA	14	TRBJ2-3	few	CASTNNSLPDTQYF	TGTGCCAGCACCAACAATTCGCTCCCAGATACGCAGTATTTT